The T cell receptor (beta chain) under discussion was sequenced for a study of T cells expressing NK-cell markers. Study-wide background: Eight donors were sequenced, seven testing HCMV-seropositive and one testing seronegative. Findings of the study overall: These same clonotypes (in several donors) also led the CD3+CD56-NKG2C+ fraction. NKG2C+ dominant clonotype frequencies in six donors were roughly 1.0-7.5% of CD8+ T cells.

What made the TCR beta cDNA was 5'RACE template switching with UMIs. Following a re-call of the 5' RACE reads, TCRdb has one entry per CDR3 protein and lacks DNA. The sample table includes 550,000 to 600,000 distinct CDR3 sequences. The CDR3 extends over 15 amino acids. In germline, CDR1 is SGDLS, CDR2 YYNGEE. Of note for this clonotype: The antigen remains unidentified.

The sequencing sample was made of blood T cells: a sorted CD56 or NKG2C T cell subset, CD4+ or CD8+ T cells, or bulk PBMC T cells (not recorded which). This sequence originates from a man aged 18 to 30 in good health. The chain joins TRBV9 to TRBJ1-5; checking the TCRdb D call of TRBD1 is not possible without DNA. The CDR3 spells CASSVTGNSNQPQHF.